A single sample gave rise to the 28 T cell receptor beta chains below, sequenced in a study of blood T cell repertoires in COVID-19. Some clones are missing from TCRdb's copy, which holds only in-frame ones; the method was immunoSEQ multiplex PCR. Of over 120,000 clones listed, 88% are singletons. Sequencing was performed on peripheral blood. These receptors originate from a woman in her forties or fifties with acute or convalescent COVID-19.

This chain joins TRBV9 and TRBJ1-1; unclear D gene. The CDR3 spans 13 residues. V was clipped by 3 bases and J by 2 bases, with 8 bases between them. CDR1 is SGDLS, CDR2 YYNGEE, per germline. The CDR3 DNA sequence: TGTGCCAGCAGCGGGCAGTATAACACTGAAGCTTTCTTT. Translation gives CASSGQYNTEAFF.

This clone was observed once. This chain connects TRBV5-1 to TRBJ2-2; TRBD2 is a possible D gene (6 bases). V was cut by 4 bases and J by 6 bases, with 16 bases left in between. CDR3 length: 15 amino acids. CDR1 is SGHRS and CDR2 is YFSETQ in the germline V gene. The CDR3 region is CASSAGPANPGELFF. The CDR3 coding sequence is TGCGCCAGCAGCGCGGGACCGGCTAACCCCGGGGAGCTGTTTTTT.

The chain couples TRBV28 to TRBJ1-1, with D tentatively TRBD1 (5 bases). From germline, CDR1 is MDHEN and CDR2 SYDVKM. This CDR3 is built from 11 residues. Trimming took off 4 bases at V and 7 bases at J, with 7 bases between the two ends. CDR3: CASSWGDEAFF. The CDR3 DNA follows: TGTGCCAGCAGTTGGGGGGATGAAGCTTTCTTT.

This CDR3 reads CASRQSGENQPQHF. CDR3 coding DNA: TGTGCCAGCAGGCAATCAGGGGAGAATCAGCCCCAGCATTTT. The V and J genes are TRBV3-1 (or the pseudogene TRBV3-2) and TRBJ1-5; weak D call: TRBD1 (6 bases). This CDR3 is 14 amino acids long. The V gene's germline CDR1 is LGHDT and CDR2 YNNKEL (reference sequence). V was pared by 6 bases and J by 4 bases, with 13 bases between.

The J gene is TRBJ2-7, the V gene TRBV7-2, with TRBD2 identical over 11 bases. CDR1 is SGHTA, CDR2 FQGNSA, per germline. The CDR3 consists of 15 residues. J lost 4 bases, V lost 0 bases, and 2 bases had no gene match. The CDR3 sequence: CASSLAGTSGYEQYF. Written as DNA, the CDR3 is TGTGCCAGCAGCTTAGCCGGGACTAGCGGTTACGAGCAGTACTTC.

The rearrangement links TRBV14 to TRBJ1-1; 8 bases fit TRBD1. The ends lost 4 bases at V and 5 bases at J; junction bases unmatched: 12. This CDR3 has 16 amino acids. Germline CDR1 reads SGHDN; CDR2 reads FVKESK. The CDR3 sequence is CASSLLAQGALTEAFF. CDR3 DNA sequence: TGTGCCAGCAGCCTTTTAGCCCAGGGGGCGTTGACTGAAGCTTTCTTT.

V and J are TRBV6-1 and TRBJ1-2; tentative D call: TRBD1 (6 bases). This CDR3 region has 15 residues. V lost 3 bases and J 4 bases, leaving 15 bases between the germline ends. CDR1 MNHNS and CDR2 SASEGT come from the germline V gene. In DNA, the CDR3 is TGTGCCAGCAGTGACCCCGGCAGGGGCGCCTATGGCTACACCTTC. Translation gives CASSDPGRGAYGYTF.

In DNA form, the CDR3 reads TGCGCCAGCAGCATGGGGACTAGCGGGAGTGCCGAGCAGTACTTC. This encodes CASSMGTSGSAEQYF. The rearrangement uses TRBV5-1 and TRBJ2-7; 14 bases line up with TRBD2. V shed 4 bases and J 6 bases; nucleotides not matched to a gene: 6. CDR1 and CDR2 from the germline V gene are SGHRS and YFSETQ. There are 15 residues in the CDR3.

V gene TRBV4-1 combines with J gene TRBJ2-7; 7 bases line up with TRBD1. CDR1 and CDR2 from the germline V gene are MGHRA and YSYEKL. This CDR3 spans 14 amino acids. Germline trimming cut 2 bases from V and 3 bases from J; bases unmatched to any gene: 4. The CDR3 DNA reads TGCGCCAGCAGCCAATCACGACAGGGCTACGAGCAGTACTTC. Its translation: CASSQSRQGYEQYF.

The chain couples TRBV7-9 to TRBJ2-3; 7 bases are a match to TRBD1. Germline lookup yields CDR1 SEHNR and CDR2 FQNEAQ (reference sequence). With V trimmed by 5 bases and J by 3 bases, 11 bases remained unmatched. This CDR3 is built from 16 residues. CDR3: CASSPKTGNGTDTQYF. The CDR3 DNA sequence: TGTGCCAGCAGCCCGAAGACAGGGAACGGGACAGATACGCAGTATTTT.

The rearrangement joins TRBV19 to TRBJ1-1; the D is unclear. Per germline, CDR1 LNHDA and CDR2 SQIVND (reference sequence). Trimming took off 2 bases at V and 7 bases at J, with 8 bases between the two ends. The CDR3 totals 12 residues. The CDR3 DNA reads as TGTGCCAGTAGTATACCCCGGTATGAAGCTTTCTTT. It is translated as CASSIPRYEAFF.

The chain joins TRBV18 to TRBJ1-6; the D gene is possibly TRBD1 (5 bases). The germline V and J ends were trimmed by 3 bases and 1 base, with 10 bases remaining between them. The CDR3 totals 16 residues. The germline V gene has CDR1 KGHSH and CDR2 LQKENI. For the CDR3, the DNA is TGTGCCAGCTCACCGACTGGACAATCCTATAATTCACCCCTCCACTTT. Amino acids: CASSPTGQSYNSPLHF.

In nucleotides, the CDR3 is TGTGCCAGTAGCTATCTAGGGGGACAGCGGAACACTGAAGCTTTCTTT. It yields the protein CASSYLGGQRNTEAFF. The chain couples TRBV19 to TRBJ1-1; TRBD1 matches at 7 bases. V was clipped by 6 bases and J by 1 base; unmatched bases: 11. CDR1 is LNHDA and CDR2 is SQIVND in the germline V gene (reference sequence). The CDR3 is 16 amino acids.

The gene calls are TRBV18 and TRBJ2-6; TRBD1 matches at 10 bases. Trimming at V came to 3 bases and at J to 1 base, leaving 9 bases not matched to a gene. The CDR3 is made up of 19 amino acids. Germline-derived CDR1 and CDR2 are KGHSH and LQKENI. The CDR3 nucleotides are TGTGCCAGCTCACCGGCTCCGGGACAGGGGTTTTCTGGGGCCAACGTCCTGACTTTC. Its protein product is CASSPAPGQGFSGANVLTF.

This clone was seen a single time. The chain combines TRBV7-9 with TRBJ1-4; D remains unclear. The CDR3 contains 15 residues. Per the germline V gene, CDR1 is SEHNR and CDR2 is FQNEAQ (reference sequence). V was clipped by 0 bases and J by 5 bases, with 10 bases between them. The CDR3 reads CASSLAYTKNEKLFF. As DNA, the CDR3 is TGTGCCAGCAGCTTAGCGTATACAAAGAATGAAAAACTGTTTTTT.

The rearrangement joins TRBV10-2 to TRBJ1-2, with D maybe TRBD1 (6 bases). In germline, CDR1 is WSHSY, CDR2 SAAADI. The CDR3 runs to 12 residues. V shed 6 bases and J shed 8 bases, with 13 bases lying between them. The CDR3 region is CASSRGSRGYTF. In nucleotides, the CDR3 is TGCGCCAGCAGCAGGGGTTCCAGGGGCTACACCTTC.

The chain is built from TRBV7-9 and TRBJ1-3; D is possibly TRBD1 (5 bases). CDR3 length: 15 amino acids. Germline V gene data show CDR1 as SEHNR and CDR2 as FQNEAQ (reference sequence). V lost 7 bases, J lost 0 bases, and 13 bases lay in between. CDR3 loop: CASTGGGFSGNTIYF. Written as DNA, the CDR3 is TGTGCCAGCACCGGGGGAGGGTTCTCTGGAAACACCATATATTTT.

The rearrangement joins TRBV27 to TRBJ1-5, with 7 bases matching TRBD1. This CDR3 region has 15 residues. J gave up 7 bases and V 8 bases, and 14 bases lay outside the gene matches. The V gene's germline CDR1 is MNHEY and CDR2 SMNVEV (reference sequence). CDR3 residues: CASGSRQGYLQPQHF. The DNA of the CDR3 is TGTGCCAGCGGTTCACGACAGGGATATTTACAGCCCCAGCATTTT.

The J gene is TRBJ2-3, the V gene TRBV28; D might be TRBD2 (6 bases). Trimming stripped 7 bases from V and 0 bases from J, with 14 bases between. The CDR3 is made up of 15 amino acids. Germline V gene data show CDR1 as MDHEN and CDR2 as SYDVKM. The CDR3 coding sequence is TGTGCCAGCACCTATTTTGGGACTAGCACAGATACGCAGTATTTT. It translates to CASTYFGTSTDTQYF.

This clone was found a few times. The V gene is TRBV6-5, the J gene TRBJ2-5; D is uncertain. V lost 0 bases and J lost 2, with 7 bases in between. Germline V gene data show CDR1 as MNHEY and CDR2 as SVGAGI. The CDR3 length is 14 residues. The CDR3 coding sequence is TGTGCCAGCAGTTACTCAGGAGTACAAGAGACCCAGTACTTC. It is translated as CASSYSGVQETQYF.

The rearrangement links TRBV5-1 to TRBJ1-2; no definite D call. The CDR3 loop spans 13 amino acids. Germline V gene data show CDR1 as SGHRS and CDR2 as YFSETQ. V was cut by 0 bases and J by 7 bases, with 10 bases left in between. DNA for the CDR3: TGCGCCAGCAGCTTGGAAACGGACTCTGGCTACACCTTC. It specifies CASSLETDSGYTF. Full variable domain (rest looked up from reference TRBV5-1 and TRBJ1-2): KAGVTQTPRYLIKTRGQQVTLSCSPISGHRSVSWYQQTPGQGLQFLFEYFSETQRNKGNFPGRFSGRQFSNSRSEMNVSTLELGDSALYLCASSLETDSGYTFGSGTRLTVV.

The V call is TRBV7-2, the J call TRBJ1-2, with TRBD1 matching 7 bases. The CDR3 runs to 14 residues. Per the germline V gene, CDR1 is SGHTA and CDR2 is FQGNSA. The V segment lost 5 bases and the J segment 3 bases; nucleotides outside the gene matches: 6. In nucleotides, the CDR3 is TGTGCCAGCAGCCTAAACAGGGGCGACTATGGCTACACCTTC. This gives the protein CASSLNRGDYGYTF.

The chain links TRBV10-2 to TRBJ2-2; 9 nucleotides line up with TRBD1. Germline V lookup: CDR1 WSHSY, CDR2 SAAADI. After removal of 6 bases from V and 4 bases from J, the junction contained 6 bases not matched to a gene. The CDR3 runs to 15 residues. The CDR3 DNA follows: TGCGCCAGCAGCGGGGTGACAGGGGGCACCGGGGAGCTGTTTTTT. It specifies CASSGVTGGTGELFF.

The genes are TRBV11-3 and TRBJ2-1; D is unresolved. Trimming pared 3 bases from V and 10 bases from J, leaving 10 bases between. The germline V gene encodes CDR1 SGHNT and CDR2 YENEEA. The CDR3 has 12 amino acids. The DNA for the CDR3 is TGTGCCAGCAGCTTGACATCGGCCGAGCAGTTCTTC. It is translated as CASSLTSAEQFF.

A single count supports this clone. The chain links TRBV30 to TRBJ1-5; the D is unclear. The CDR3 length is 17 residues. CDR1 and CDR2 (germline): GTSNPN, SVGIG (reference sequence). V was pared by 1 base and J by 0 bases, with 16 bases between. This CDR3 reads CAWSGGQAPHSNQPQHF. CDR3 DNA: TGTGCCTGGAGTGGAGGGCAGGCGCCCCATAGCAATCAGCCCCAGCATTTT.

The chain uses TRBV11-3 and TRBJ1-1, with D perhaps matching TRBD1 (5 bases). The CDR3 has 14 residues. Trimming took 1 base from V and 0 from J, leaving 6 bases between them. Per germline, CDR1 SGHNT and CDR2 YENEEA. This chain's CDR3 is CASSLGQLNTEAFF. CDR3 bases: TGTGCCAGCAGCTTAGGACAGTTGAACACTGAAGCTTTCTTT. The full variable domain, rest sourced from reference TRBV11-3 and TRBJ1-1, is EAGVVQSPRYKIIEKKQPVAFWCNPISGHNTLYWYLQNLGQGPELLIRYENEEAVDDSQLPKDRFSAERLKGVDSTLKIQPAELGDSAVYLCASSLGQLNTEAFFGQGTRLTVV.

The chain carries TRBV28 and TRBJ2-7; TRBD2 aligns across 12 bases. The CDR3 covers 17 residues. Germline CDR1 and CDR2: MDHEN and SYDVKM. V dropped 5 bases and J dropped 2; count of bases not matched to a gene: 10. The CDR3 region is CASSPLGASGGAYEQYF. DNA of the CDR3: TGTGCCAGCAGTCCGCTTGGGGCTAGCGGGGGGGCCTACGAGCAGTACTTC. The whole variable domain, remainder taken from reference TRBV28 and TRBJ2-7, is DVKVTQSSRYLVKRTGEKVFLECVQDMDHENMFWYRQDPGLGLRLIYFSYDVKMKEKGDIPEGYSVSREKKERFSLILESASTNQTSMYLCASSPLGASGGAYEQYFGPGTRLTVT.

The rearrangement uses TRBV19 and TRBJ1-2, with 7 bases fitting TRBD1. V lost 6 bases to trimming and J lost 2 bases; unmatched junction nucleotides: 6. Germline V gene data show CDR1 as LNHDA and CDR2 as SQIVND (reference sequence). The CDR3 covers 14 residues. As DNA, the CDR3 is TGTGCCAGTAGGCCCCTGACAGGGAACTATGGCTACACCTTC. Protein sequence: CASRPLTGNYGYTF.